These 10 T cell receptor beta chains were sequenced from one sample in a study of OX40 agonist ivuxolimab in advanced cancers. Generated by immunoSEQ multiplex PCR, the TCRdb table keeps only in-frame clones and is missing some. The data contain approximately 70,000 clones, approximately 85% of them singletons. Source: CD4+ or CD8+ T cells sorted from blood, taken in a trial of the OX40 agonist ivuxolimab. These receptors were obtained from an adult with an advanced solid tumor such as melanoma, head and neck, liver or kidney cancer.

The V call is TRBV28, the J call TRBJ2-6; D is ambiguous. Germline V gene sequence: CDR1 MDHEN, CDR2 SYDVKM. The CDR3 totals 19 residues. V was pared by 3 bases and J by 1 base, with 19 bases between. The CDR3 is CASSLRAGKAPSGANVLTF. The CDR3 DNA reads TGTGCCAGCAGTTTGCGCGCAGGAAAGGCCCCTTCTGGGGCCAACGTCCTGACTTTC.

V usage is TRBV28 and J usage is TRBJ2-6; D is possibly TRBD1 or TRBD2 (6 bases each). With 6 bases removed from V and 2 bases from J, the gap between germline ends came to 11 bases. This CDR3 has 15 residues. CDR1 is MDHEN, CDR2 SYDVKM, per germline. Written as DNA, the CDR3 is TGTGCCAGCAGCTCTCGGGGGCCTGGGGCCAACGTCCTGACTTTC. It specifies CASSSRGPGANVLTF.

This clone was found once. The V and J genes are TRBV18 and TRBJ1-1; tentatively, D is TRBD1 (6 bases). The ends were cut back, 2 bases at V and 7 bases at J, with 14 bases in the middle. Germline CDR1 and CDR2: KGHSH and LQKENI. This CDR3 is built from 14 residues. CDR3 in DNA: TGTGCCAGCTCACCAGATCAGGGGTTGAGTGAAGCTTTCTTT. It codes for CASSPDQGLSEAFF.

The rearrangement joins TRBV30 to TRBJ1-5; D is unresolved. The CDR3 loop spans 13 amino acids. Trimming left V 1 base short and J 11 bases short, with 15 bases between. Germline CDR1 GTSNPN, CDR2 SVGIG (reference sequence). The DNA for the CDR3 is TGTGCCTGGAGTGGCTCTCAGGCCCCAGCCCAGCATTTT. Protein: CAWSGSQAPAQHF.

The chain uses TRBV19 and TRBJ1-1, with 8 bases lining up with TRBD1. This CDR3 comprises 13 residues. J lost 6 bases, V lost 7 bases, and 7 bases had no gene match. Germline CDR1 and CDR2: LNHDA and SQIVND (reference sequence). DNA of the CDR3: TGTGCCAGTAACCTAGACAGGGGTGCTGAAGCTTTCTTT. This codes for CASNLDRGAEAFF.

There are a few counts of this clone. The rearrangement joins TRBV6-5 to TRBJ2-7; 9 nucleotides agree with TRBD1. This CDR3 has 15 residues. Looked up from germline, CDR1 is MNHEY and CDR2 is SVGAGI. The trim removed 6 bases at V and 4 bases at J, leaving 10 bases unmatched. The CDR3 sequence is CASRGNRGLGYEQYV. CDR3 DNA: TGTGCCAGCAGAGGAAACAGGGGGCTAGGATACGAGCAGTACGTC.

The chain carries TRBV30 and TRBJ1-2; D remains unclear. V dropped 3 bases and J dropped 1 base, with 9 bases sitting between them. The V gene's germline CDR1 is GTSNPN and CDR2 SVGIG (reference sequence). The CDR3 is 13 amino acids. CDR3: CAWSPQHNYGYTF. CDR3 DNA: TGTGCCTGGAGCCCGCAGCATAACTATGGCTACACCTTC.

The rearrangement uses TRBV7-2 and TRBJ1-6; weak D call: TRBD1 (6 bases). The CDR3 length is 14 residues. V was pared by 3 bases and J by 3 bases, with 6 bases between. The germline V gene encodes CDR1 SGHTA and CDR2 FQGNSA. CDR3 residues: CASSLTGYNSPLHF. The CDR3, as DNA: TGTGCCAGCAGCTTGACAGGCTATAATTCACCCCTCCACTTT. Based on the CDR3 plus reference TRBV7-2 and TRBJ1-6, the full variable domain is GAGVSQSPSNKVTEKGKDVELRCDPISGHTALYWYRQSLGQGLEFLIYFQGNSAPDKSGLPSDRFSAERTGGSVSTLTIQRTQQEDSAVYLCASSLTGYNSPLHFGNGTRLTVT.

The rearrangement uses TRBV5-1 and TRBJ1-1; D perhaps matches TRBD1 (6 bases). Germline CDR1 reads SGHRS; CDR2 reads YFSETQ. Trimming stripped 4 bases from V and 6 bases from J, with 19 bases between. The length of the CDR3 is 15 residues. The CDR3 loop is CASSTSRGLESEAFF. The CDR3 nucleotides read TGCGCCAGCAGCACGTCCCGGGGGCTAGAGTCTGAAGCTTTCTTT.

The V and J genes are TRBV5-4 and TRBJ1-2, with unresolved D. V was pared by 4 bases and J by 4 bases, with 11 bases between. This CDR3 is built from 13 residues. Germline V lookup: CDR1 SGHNT, CDR2 YYREEE (reference sequence). CDR3 loop: CASSADGFYGYTF. The CDR3 DNA is TGTGCCAGCAGCGCGGACGGTTTCTATGGCTACACCTTC.